The 10 T cell receptor beta chains below all came from one sample that was sequenced in a study of T cells after posttransplantation cyclophosphamide. Sequencing was performed with immunoSEQ multiplex PCR; in TCRdb, only in-frame clones are kept and a portion is missing. The sample shows 40,000 to 45,000 clones, none of them appearing just once. The sequencing sample was made of PBMCs. Receptor source: a man aged 35 to 55 in good health, CMV-negative, and a related stem cell transplant donor.

This clone has ten or more counts. The gene calls are TRBV18 and TRBJ1-1; 8 bases are a match to TRBD1. Trimming cost V 6 bases and J 3 bases; bases outside gene matches: 6. The CDR3 loop spans 14 amino acids. Per the germline V gene, CDR1 is KGHSH and CDR2 is LQKENI. CDR3 protein: CASSDRGGDTEAFF. The CDR3 DNA is TGTGCCAGCTCCGACAGGGGAGGGGACACTGAAGCTTTCTTT.

The CDR3 spells CASAPGVDQYF. The CDR3, as DNA: TGTGCCAGCGCCCCAGGGGTGGACCAGTACTTC. The gene calls are TRBV2 and TRBJ2-5; possible D gene TRBD1, 6 bases. Looked up from germline, CDR1 is SNHLY and CDR2 is FYNNEI. The CDR3 sequence is 11 residues long. V lost 8 bases to trimming and J lost 10 bases, with 14 bases between them.

This clone was counted only a few times. V is TRBV2 and J is TRBJ1-6; D unclear. Looked up from germline, CDR1 is SNHLY and CDR2 is FYNNEI. CDR3 length: 18 amino acids. The ends were cut back, 3 bases at V and 4 bases at J, with 19 bases in the middle. In DNA, the CDR3 is TGTGCCAGCAGTGAGAAAAACAGCCGATATGGGTATAATTCACCCCTCCACTTT. The encoded protein is CASSEKNSRYGYNSPLHF. Supplemented by reference TRBV2 and TRBJ1-6, the full variable domain reads EPEVTQTPSHQVTQMGQEVILRCVPISNHLYFYWYRQILGQKVEFLVSFYNNEISEKSEIFDDQFSVERPDGSNFTLKIRSTKLEDSAMYFCASSEKNSRYGYNSPLHFGNGTRLTVT.

The J gene is TRBJ1-1, the V gene TRBV18, with TRBD1 identical over 7 bases. V shed 4 bases and J 7 bases; nucleotides not matched to a gene: 12. The V gene's germline CDR1 is KGHSH and CDR2 LQKENI. The CDR3 spans 15 residues. DNA of the CDR3: TGTGCCAGCTCACGGGACCGGGACAGAGTTGGTGAAGCTTTCTTT. Amino acids: CASSRDRDRVGEAFF.

This clone has a count of ten or more. The rearrangement uses TRBV29-1 and TRBJ2-3, with 13 bases matching TRBD2. V was clipped by 6 bases and J by 5 bases; unmatched bases: 5. Per the germline V gene, CDR1 is SQVTM and CDR2 is ANQGSEA. This CDR3 is 14 amino acids long. The CDR3 DNA is TGCAGCGTCAGACTAGCGGGAGGAGGAGATACGCAGTATTTT. Translating it yields CSVRLAGGGDTQYF.

This clone was recorded at least ten times. This chain joins TRBV6-1 and TRBJ2-7, with D possibly being TRBD2 (5 bases). The V end was cut by 7 bases, the J end by 0 bases, with 13 bases between. This CDR3 has 14 amino acids. From germline, CDR1 is MNHNS and CDR2 SASEGT. CDR3: CASKSSGVSYEQYV. CDR3 DNA sequence: TGTGCCAGCAAATCGTCCGGGGTCTCCTACGAGCAGTACGTC.

This clone was picked up many times. The rearrangement links TRBV2 to TRBJ1-6; D gene uncertain. V lost 2 bases and J 9 bases, leaving 5 bases between the germline ends. The CDR3 is made up of 12 amino acids. From germline, CDR1 is SNHLY and CDR2 FYNNEI. The CDR3 DNA sequence: TGTGCCAGCAGTGAACTTTTTTCACCCCTCCACTTT. It yields the protein CASSELFSPLHF.

At least ten counts were recorded for this clone. The chain employs TRBV9 and TRBJ1-2; no clear D gene. Trimming removed 0 bases from V and 5 bases from J, with 11 bases in between. Germline V gene lookup returns CDR1 SGDLS and CDR2 YYNGEE. The length of the CDR3 is 14 residues. CDR3 protein: CASSVVSGGYGYTF. In nucleotides, the CDR3 is TGTGCCAGCAGCGTAGTTTCGGGAGGGTATGGCTACACCTTC.

This clone was seen at least ten times. The chain is built from TRBV5-1 and TRBJ2-3; 12 nucleotides match TRBD1. The CDR3 extends over 15 amino acids. Germline CDR1 reads SGHRS; CDR2 reads YFSETQ. The trim removed 4 bases at V and 3 bases at J, leaving 3 bases unmatched. CDR3 sequence (DNA): TGCGCCAGCAGCCCGGGACAGGGGGCAACAGATACGCAGTATTTT. This gives the protein CASSPGQGATDTQYF. Together with reference TRBV5-1 and TRBJ2-3, the CDR3 gives the full variable domain: KAGVTQTPRYLIKTRGQQVTLSCSPISGHRSVSWYQQTPGQGLQFLFEYFSETQRNKGNFPGRFSGRQFSNSRSEMNVSTLELGDSALYLCASSPGQGATDTQYFGPGTRLTVL.

This clone was observed many times. CDR3 residues: CASTPLAGQETQYF. The CDR3 nucleotides read TGTGCCAGCACTCCCCTAGCGGGTCAAGAGACCCAGTACTTC. The chain recombines TRBV9 with TRBJ2-5; 8 nucleotides match TRBD2. J gave up 2 bases and V 6 bases, and 6 bases lay outside the gene matches. Germline-derived CDR1 and CDR2 are SGDLS and YYNGEE. The CDR3 is 14 amino acids.